This T cell receptor beta chain was sequenced in a study of long-term antiretroviral therapy in people with HIV. Study findings and constraints: Every time point showed a repertoire led by clones expanded before ART. Participants lacked recorded data on ART adherence, viral resistance or therapy changes. Versus controls, repertoires in people with HIV had narrower CDR3 length ranges.

As regards this clone: Its specificity is not known.

None of the participants with HIV were treated outside the United States. From germline, CDR1 is SGHDT and CDR2 YYEEEE. The CDR3 is made up of 18 amino acids. Trimming left V 2 bases short and J 3 bases short, with 21 bases between. Survey-level immunoSEQ v3.0 assays were run. TCRdb's copy holds only in-frame clones and misses some; the assay was immunoSEQ multiplex PCR. This table has fewer than 40,000 clones, 94% appearing once. This specimen consisted of unsorted PBMCs, obtained around 5 years after starting antiretroviral therapy. The TCR was taken from a woman in her forties or fifties with HIV. The chain joins TRBV5-6 to TRBJ1-5; D possibly corresponds to TRBD1 (6 bases). The chain's CDR3 is CASSFRLQGWGFNQPQHF. CDR3 DNA: TGTGCCAGCAGCTTTCGCCTACAGGGTTGGGGCTTCAATCAGCCCCAGCATTTT.